A selection of T cell receptor beta chains follows, all from one sample in a study of control samples from healthy donors and cancer patients. Profiled with immunoSEQ multiplex PCR; TCRdb holds only in-frame clones, not every one. The sample includes under 200,000 clones, just over 85% seen only once; the top ten take roughly 5.3%. The sample consisted of blood. Receptors originate from a woman aged 30 to 39 in good health. CDR3s include the opening cysteine and the closing phenylalanine or tryptophan. The D gene is left open where the match is weak. Clone size is shown for a subset of rows, as once, few, many or a class of expanded clone.

>TRBD1|TRBV4-1|-|14|TRBJ1-1
CASSQATGSGEAFF
TGCGCCAGCAGCCAAGCGACAGGGTCGGGTGAAGCTTTCTTT
>-|TRBV5-4|-|15|TRBJ2-2
CASSSSNTNTGELFF
TGTGCCAGCAGCTCATCCAATACGAACACCGGGGAGCTGTTTTTT
>-|TRBV29-1|-|15|TRBJ1-2
CSAARSNAGSYGYTF
TGCAGCGCTGCCCGCTCGAATGCAGGATCCTATGGCTACACCTTC
>-|TRBV5-1|-|15|TRBJ1-3
CASRAAGSAGNTIYF
TGCGCCAGCAGGGCAGCGGGATCAGCTGGAAACACCATATATTTT
>-|TRBV19|once|16|TRBJ2-5
CASSIGLVVSEETQYF
TGTGCCAGTAGTATTGGGCTAGTTGTCTCGGAAGAGACCCAGTACTTC
>TRBD1|TRBV7-9|-|12|TRBJ1-1
CASKSYRGYAFF
TGTGCCAGCAAATCATACAGGGGGTACGCTTTCTTT
>TRBD1|TRBV3-1/TRBV3-2|-|19|TRBJ2-1
CASSQDPGGVLLLIDEQFF
TGTGCCAGCAGCCAAGATCCAGGGGGCGTACTCCTCCTCATTGATGAGCAGTTCTTC
>-|TRBV27|-|15|TRBJ1-5
CASSFSADSNQPQHF
TGTGCCAGCAGTTTCAGTGCCGATAGCAATCAGCCCCAGCATTTT
>-|TRBV7-7|few|13|TRBJ2-5
CASSMPGLETQYF
TGTGCTAGCAGCATGCCAGGGTTAGAGACCCAGTACTTC
>-|TRBV2|-|15|TRBJ1-4
CASRPQGAQNEKLFF
TGTGCCAGCAGACCACAGGGAGCTCAGAATGAAAAACTGTTTTTT
>-|TRBV20-1|-|9|TRBJ2-7
CSARDEQYF
TGCAGTGCTAGAGATGAGCAGTACTTC
>-|TRBV4-2|-|16|TRBJ2-6
CASSPEGGSGANVLTF
TGTGCCAGCAGCCCAGAGGGGGGGTCGGGGGCCAACGTCCTGACTTTC
>TRBD1|TRBV6-4|-|15|TRBJ1-2
CASSDSSGQGGGYTF
TGTGCCAGCAGTGACTCGAGCGGACAGGGAGGCGGCTACACCTTC
>-|TRBV5-1|-|14|TRBJ2-3
CASSLSGPTDTQYF
TGCGCCAGCAGCTTGTCGGGACCTACAGATACGCAGTATTTT
>TRBD1|TRBV14|-|16|TRBJ2-2
CASRDAGTGHTGELFF
TGTGCCAGCAGAGACGCCGGGACAGGCCACACCGGGGAGCTGTTTTTT
>-|TRBV6-1|-|15|TRBJ2-3
CASSEARQITGTQYF
TGTGCCAGCAGTGAAGCTAGACAGATCACAGGTACGCAGTATTTT
>-|TRBV28|many|13|TRBJ2-3
CATRGAATDTQYF
TGTGCCACCCGCGGGGCAGCAACAGATACGCAGTATTTT
>-|TRBV2|-|14|TRBJ1-2
CASSEGPSRIGYTF
TGTGCCAGCAGTGAGGGGCCCTCAAGGATCGGCTACACCTTC
>TRBD2|TRBV5-1|few|19|TRBJ2-1
CASSLLGLAGMSSYNEQFF
TGCGCCAGCAGCTTGTTAGGACTAGCGGGAATGAGCTCCTACAATGAGCAGTTCTTC
>TRBD2|TRBV19|-|15|TRBJ2-5
CASTLTSGSGETQYF
TGTGCCAGTACCTTGACTAGCGGGTCTGGAGAGACCCAGTACTTC
>-|TRBV29-1|-|15|TRBJ2-4
CSVEGTPLAKNIQYF
TGCAGCGTTGAAGGGACCCCCTTAGCCAAAAACATTCAGTACTTC
>-|TRBV6-1|-|14|TRBJ2-2
CASSDVRNTGELFF
TGTGCCAGCAGTGATGTCCGGAACACCGGGGAGCTGTTTTTT
>-|TRBV2|-|15|TRBJ2-7
CASSEVGRGGFEQYF
TGTGCCAGCAGTGAAGTTGGCAGGGGGGGTTTCGAGCAGTACTTC
>-|TRBV14|-|14|TRBJ1-6
CASSLQGFGSPLHF
TGTGCCAGCAGCCTACAGGGTTTCGGGTCACCCCTCCACTTT
>-|TRBV18|-|16|TRBJ1-1
CASSPLGVFSGTEAFF
TGTGCCAGCTCACCGCTGGGCGTGTTTAGCGGCACTGAAGCTTTCTTT
>TRBD1|TRBV11-2|-|14|TRBJ1-1
CASSLRQGPTEAFF
TGTGCCAGCAGCTTAAGACAGGGACCCACTGAAGCTTTCTTT
>-|TRBV6-1|-|13|TRBJ1-1
CASSEYGGLGAFF
TGTGCCAGCAGTGAATATGGGGGGCTGGGTGCTTTCTTT
>TRBD1|TRBV3-1/TRBV3-2|-|16|TRBJ1-1
CASSQVTGAGRTEAFF
TGTGCCAGCAGCCAAGTTACAGGGGCAGGGAGGACTGAAGCTTTCTTT
>TRBD1|TRBV19|-|16|TRBJ2-5
CASSSSTGRLEETQYF
TGTGCCAGTAGTTCGTCGACAGGGCGTTTGGAGGAGACCCAGTACTTC
>TRBD1|TRBV2|-|15|TRBJ1-4
CASKGAEATNEKLFF
TGTGCCAGCAAGGGGGCTGAGGCAACTAATGAAAAACTGTTTTTT
>-|TRBV24-1|-|13|TRBJ1-3
CATSDWSGNTIYF
TGTGCCACCAGTGACTGGTCCGGAAACACCATATATTTT
>TRBD1|TRBV14|-|15|TRBJ2-1
CASSPGTGGYNEQFF
TGTGCCAGCAGCCCGGGGACAGGGGGGTACAATGAGCAGTTCTTC
>-|TRBV7-2|-|15|TRBJ2-5
CASSLPTTTQETQYF
TGTGCCAGCAGCCTACCGACGACTACACAAGAGACCCAGTACTTC
>TRBD2|TRBV18|-|16|TRBJ2-7
CASSQGTSGNSYEQYF
TGTGCCAGCTCACAAGGGACTAGCGGGAACTCCTACGAGCAGTACTTC
>TRBD1|TRBV12-3/TRBV12-4|-|13|TRBJ2-7
CASRGQGAYEQYF
TGTGCCAGCAGGGGACAGGGGGCCTACGAGCAGTACTTC
>-|TRBV14|-|12|TRBJ2-5
CATPAWAETQYF
TGTGCCACCCCAGCGTGGGCCGAGACCCAGTACTTC
>-|TRBV5-4|-|16|TRBJ2-3
CASSLDQRSSTDTQYF
TGTGCCAGCAGCTTGGATCAACGCTCTAGCACAGATACGCAGTATTTT
>-|TRBV5-1|-|16|TRBJ2-1
CASSPAATGRVNEQFF
TGCGCCAGCAGCCCGGCTGCGACAGGGAGGGTTAATGAGCAGTTCTTC
>-|TRBV24-1|-|8|TRBJ2-1
CATSVRFF
TGTGCCACCAGTGTGCGGTTCTTC
>-|TRBV19|-|13|TRBJ2-5
CASSQQGGETQYF
TGTGCCAGTAGTCAACAGGGAGGAGAGACCCAGTACTTC
>-|TRBV7-9|-|13|TRBJ2-3
CASSGRYTDTQYF
TGTGCCAGCAGCGGCCGGTACACAGATACGCAGTATTTT
>TRBD1|TRBV5-1|-|14|TRBJ1-5
CASSPGTGTQPQHF
TGCGCCAGCAGCCCGGGGACAGGGACGCAGCCCCAGCATTTT
>-|TRBV30|-|14|TRBJ1-5
CAWSRTAFNQPQHF
TGTGCCTGGAGCCGGACAGCCTTCAATCAGCCCCAGCATTTT
>-|TRBV19|-|15|TRBJ2-1
CASTSESRGLNEQFF
TGTGCCAGTACCTCAGAGTCCCGGGGTCTCAATGAGCAGTTCTTC
>-|TRBV27|-|14|TRBJ1-1
CASSFEGFSTEAFF
TGTGCCAGCAGTTTTGAGGGGTTTAGCACTGAAGCTTTCTTT
>TRBD2|TRBV2|few|15|TRBJ2-7
CASNPNGGAGYEQYF
TGTGCCAGCAACCCTAACGGGGGGGCAGGGTACGAGCAGTACTTC
>TRBD1|TRBV3-1/TRBV3-2|-|13|TRBJ1-1
CASVGTGWTEAFF
TGTGCCAGCGTCGGGACAGGGTGGACTGAAGCTTTCTTT
>-|TRBV21-1|-|16|TRBJ2-5
CASSTIGRGGWETQYF
TGTGCCAGCAGCACTATTGGCAGGGGCGGGTGGGAGACCCAGTACTTC
>-|TRBV6-5|-|14|TRBJ2-2
CAIRRNQNTGELFF
TGTGCCATCCGTAGAAACCAGAACACCGGGGAGCTGTTTTTT
>-|TRBV7-6|-|15|TRBJ2-3
CASSPGSSGADTQYF
TGTGCCAGCAGCCCCGGGTCCAGCGGAGCAGATACGCAGTATTTT
>-|TRBV9|-|12|TRBJ2-5
CASSPSLGTQYF
TGTGCCAGCAGCCCCTCTTTGGGGACCCAGTACTTC
>TRBD2|TRBV28|-|14|TRBJ2-3
CASSFRGSSDTQYF
TGTGCCAGCAGTTTCCGCGGGAGCTCGGATACGCAGTATTTT
>-|TRBV19|-|15|TRBJ1-4
CASSRNPGFGEKLFF
TGTGCCAGTAGTAGAAACCCAGGGTTCGGTGAAAAACTGTTTTTT
>-|TRBV7-9|-|13|TRBJ1-5
CASSGHVNQPQHF
TGTGCCAGCAGCGGCCATGTCAATCAGCCCCAGCATTTT
>TRBD2|TRBV19|-|17|TRBJ2-1
CASSKTWTSGVYNEQFF
TGTGCCAGTAGTAAGACGTGGACTAGCGGGGTTTACAATGAGCAGTTCTTC